This T cell receptor (beta chain) was observed in a study of blood T cells in healthy people across ages. Findings and caveats of the study: Leaving the PBMCs unsorted stopped any conclusive comparison of naive versus antigen-experienced cells.

Comments on this clonotype: The antigen remains unidentified. A much larger clone sits a single nucleotide away, making a read error possible.

The CDR3 consists of 13 residues. Germline CDR1 and CDR2: MNHEY and SVGEGT. Alongside a J-beta primer mix, a sample-barcoded 5' primer served in a second PCR lasting about 7 to 11 cycles. Each cDNA molecule was tagged by a template-switch adaptor with 12 random nucleotides. Via MiXCR, TCRdb re-called the 5' RACE reads, giving one row per CDR3 protein. The table shows over 1.5 million distinct CDR3 sequences, with about 49% occurring only once. The chain recombines TRBV6-2 or TRBV6-3 with TRBJ2-1; perhaps TRBD2 as D (5 bases). The receptor was isolated from a woman in her 40s in good health. The source material was blood. The CDR3 loop is CASTSSSDNEQFF. The CDR3 DNA reads as TGTGCCAGCACCTCTAGCTCCGACAATGAGCAGTTCTTC.